These T cell receptor beta chains were read from a single sample in a study of vaccination and CD4 T cells after COVID-19. TCRdb processed the PCR reads anew with MiXCR; each CDR3 protein has one entry. Found here are tens of thousands of distinct CDR3 sequences, around 50% of them singletons; the top ten hold approximately 9%. No antigen has been identified for these receptors. The source material was CD4+ T cells from blood, cultured in vitro. These receptor sequences come from a human donor who had recovered from COVID-19. Both conserved end residues are part of each CDR3. Each record gives: V gene, J gene, clone size, D gene, CDR3 protein, CDR3 DNA. D genes are given only for firm matches. Clone size is stated in some rows and not others, as once, few, many or a class when expanded.

v_gene: TRBV7-2
j_gene: TRBJ2-2
abundance: once
d_gene: TRBD2
CDR3aa: CASSSGLVGVGGELFF
CDR3nt: TGTGCCAGCAGCTCCGGACTAGTTGGAGTTGGCGGGGAGCTGTTTTTT

v_gene: TRBV20-1
j_gene: TRBJ2-1
abundance: .
d_gene: .
CDR3aa: CSARVSRHNEQFF
CDR3nt: TGCAGTGCTAGAGTAAGTAGGCACAATGAGCAGTTCTTC

v_gene: TRBV20-1
j_gene: TRBJ1-2
abundance: medium-sized
d_gene: TRBD1
CDR3aa: CSARVALQGAYYGYTF
CDR3nt: TGCAGTGCTAGAGTAGCCCTACAGGGGGCTTACTACGGCTACACCTTC

v_gene: TRBV5-1
j_gene: TRBJ1-1
abundance: .
d_gene: TRBD1
CDR3aa: CASSPDRGDTEAFF
CDR3nt: TGCGCCAGCAGCCCGGACAGGGGGGACACTGAAGCTTTCTTT

v_gene: TRBV6-1
j_gene: TRBJ1-1
abundance: .
d_gene: .
CDR3aa: CASSEGYRNTEAFF
CDR3nt: TGTGCCAGCAGTGAGGGCTATAGGAACACTGAAGCTTTCTTT

v_gene: TRBV7-2
j_gene: TRBJ2-1
abundance: .
d_gene: .
CDR3aa: CASSLVGGNEQFF
CDR3nt: TGTGCCAGCAGCTTAGTGGGCGGCAATGAGCAGTTCTTC

v_gene: TRBV24-1
j_gene: TRBJ1-5
abundance: .
d_gene: .
CDR3aa: CATSDTGGSNQPQHF
CDR3nt: TGTGCCACCAGTGATACTGGCGGGAGCAATCAGCCCCAGCATTTT

v_gene: TRBV5-1
j_gene: TRBJ2-3
abundance: .
d_gene: .
CDR3aa: CASSSGLAADTQYF
CDR3nt: TGCGCCAGCAGCTCAGGGTTAGCCGCAGATACGCAGTATTTT

v_gene: TRBV24-1
j_gene: TRBJ1-4
abundance: few
d_gene: TRBD1
CDR3aa: CATSDPSRDSEKLFF
CDR3nt: TGTGCCACCAGTGATCCGTCCCGGGACAGCGAAAAACTGTTTTTT

v_gene: TRBV6-1
j_gene: TRBJ2-1
abundance: .
d_gene: TRBD2
CDR3aa: CASSLSGRAQFF
CDR3nt: TGTGCCAGCAGCCTTAGCGGGAGGGCCCAGTTCTTC

v_gene: TRBV6-1
j_gene: TRBJ2-3
abundance: few
d_gene: TRBD2
CDR3aa: CASSGGLVADTQYF
CDR3nt: TGTGCCAGCAGTGGGGGACTAGTCGCAGATACGCAGTATTTT

v_gene: TRBV12-3/TRBV12-4
j_gene: TRBJ2-7
abundance: once
d_gene: TRBD2
CDR3aa: CASHHSTGTSGSYEQYF
CDR3nt: TGTGCCAGCCACCACAGCACCGGGACTAGCGGCTCCTACGAGCAGTACTTC

v_gene: TRBV12-3/TRBV12-4
j_gene: TRBJ2-3
abundance: once
d_gene: TRBD2
CDR3aa: CASSLRACGRGDTQYF
CDR3nt: TGTGCCAGCAGTTTGAGGGCTTGCGGGAGGGGAGATACGCAGTATTTT

v_gene: TRBV18
j_gene: TRBJ1-1
abundance: .
d_gene: TRBD1
CDR3aa: CASSPDRGNMNTEAFF
CDR3nt: TGTGCCAGCTCACCAGACAGGGGCAACATGAACACTGAAGCTTTCTTT

v_gene: TRBV6-1
j_gene: TRBJ1-5
abundance: .
d_gene: .
CDR3aa: CASRETGFRQPQHF
CDR3nt: TGTGCCAGCAGAGAAACAGGGTTTCGCCAGCCCCAGCATTTT

v_gene: TRBV5-1
j_gene: TRBJ2-5
abundance: once
d_gene: TRBD2
CDR3aa: CASSLGRTSGRETQYF
CDR3nt: TGCGCCAGCAGCTTGGGCCGGACTAGCGGGAGGGAGACCCAGTACTTC

v_gene: TRBV19
j_gene: TRBJ1-5
abundance: .
d_gene: .
CDR3aa: CASSIDGPSRGANQPQHF
CDR3nt: TGTGCCAGTAGTATAGATGGCCCTTCGCGAGGGGCCAATCAGCCCCAGCATTTT

v_gene: TRBV4-3
j_gene: TRBJ1-2
abundance: .
d_gene: .
CDR3aa: CASSQAGGGYGYTF
CDR3nt: TGCGCCAGCAGCCAAGCCGGGGGAGGCTATGGCTACACCTTC

v_gene: TRBV12-3/TRBV12-4
j_gene: TRBJ1-5
abundance: .
d_gene: .
CDR3aa: CASSFMGRNQPQHF
CDR3nt: TGTGCCAGCAGTTTCATGGGCAGGAATCAGCCCCAGCATTTT

v_gene: TRBV29-1
j_gene: TRBJ1-2
abundance: .
d_gene: .
CDR3aa: CSVDWQAEGYTF
CDR3nt: TGCAGCGTTGACTGGCAGGCTGAGGGCTACACCTTC

v_gene: TRBV6-5
j_gene: TRBJ1-2
abundance: .
d_gene: .
CDR3aa: CASSSLPLYGYTF
CDR3nt: TGTGCCAGCAGTTCCCTCCCCCTCTATGGCTACACCTTC

v_gene: TRBV15
j_gene: TRBJ1-5
abundance: few
d_gene: .
CDR3aa: CATSRDPNQPQHF
CDR3nt: TGTGCCACCAGCAGAGATCCGAATCAGCCCCAGCATTTT

v_gene: TRBV20-1
j_gene: TRBJ2-3
abundance: .
d_gene: TRBD2
CDR3aa: CSAAGLAGGSNTQYF
CDR3nt: TGCAGTGCTGCTGGACTAGCGGGAGGAAGTAATACGCAGTATTTT

v_gene: TRBV10-3
j_gene: TRBJ2-3
abundance: .
d_gene: .
CDR3aa: CAISDLMGTSTDTQYF
CDR3nt: TGTGCCATCAGTGACTTAATGGGAACTAGCACAGATACGCAGTATTTT